This T cell receptor (beta chain) is from a study of shared clonotypes between healthy human individuals. Some clones are missing from TCRdb's copy, which holds only in-frame ones; the method was immunoSEQ multiplex PCR. The repertoire holds about 770,000 clones, with over 60% as singletons. The CDR3 is 15 residues long. The germline V gene encodes CDR1 MDHEN and CDR2 SYDVKM. V shed 3 bases and J shed 4 bases, with 15 bases lying between them. The sample holds a few counts of this clone. This clonotype was obtained from a woman in her 30s in good health. Sequencing used memory CD4+ T cells sorted from blood. The sample's subset: CD45RA-negative fraction. This chain connects TRBV28 to TRBJ1-2; D is perhaps TRBD1 (5 bases). For the CDR3, the DNA is TGTGCCAGCAGTTTCCGGGACCTGGGGACCTATGGCTACACCTTC. Amino acid sequence: CASSFRDLGTYGYTF.